Sequencing of this T cell receptor (beta chain) was carried out in a study of beta chain features in type 1 diabetes. Sequenced material consisted of expressed TCRB transcripts (all of the isolated RNA was reverse transcribed). The assay was immunoSEQ multiplex PCR, and TCRdb's table has in-frame clones only and misses some. The top ten hold roughly 0.017% of the sample, which has hundreds of thousands of clones, roughly 12% seen once. This clone occurred a few times. Germline CDR1 and CDR2: SEHNR and FQNEAQ (reference sequence). The CDR3 extends over 17 amino acids. Trimming removed 2 bases at V and 3 bases at J, with 19 bases between.

This TCR derives from a young man in good health. V usage is TRBV7-9 and J usage is TRBJ2-5, with a weak D call TRBD2 (6 bases). The sequenced sample consisted of naive CD4+ T cells from blood. The CDR3 is CASSLRVGRLGEETQYF. As DNA, the CDR3 is TGTGCCAGCAGCTTACGGGTAGGCCGACTAGGGGAAGAGACCCAGTACTTC.